The clone carrying this T cell receptor beta chain was observed a handful of times. The antigen remains unidentified. The data originate from a study of beta chain features in type 1 diabetes. Study-level findings and limits: Shortening that was moderate but significant affected the TCRB CDR3s of Type 1 diabetes patients in all four CD4+ subsets. Whether TCRB rearrangement is influenced by HLA type was left unresolved in this analysis.

The investigators reverse transcribed all of the isolated RNA, so they sequenced expressed TCRB transcripts. Clones were sequenced by immunoSEQ multiplex PCR, and TCRdb holds only the in-frame ones, with some missing. The data hold approximately 730,000 clones, with about an eighth observed a single time. This TCR was sampled from a young man with type 1 diabetes. The source material was naive CD4+ T cells from blood.

In nucleotides, the CDR3 is TGTGCCTCGGGACAGGGGAATCAGCCCCAGCATTTT. It translates to CASGQGNQPQHF. The chain carries TRBV30 and TRBJ1-5, with 10 bases matching TRBD1. Per the germline V gene, CDR1 is GTSNPN and CDR2 is SVGIG (reference sequence). The CDR3 extends over 12 amino acids. Losses at the gene ends were 7 bases for V and 4 bases for J; bases not matched to a gene: 1.